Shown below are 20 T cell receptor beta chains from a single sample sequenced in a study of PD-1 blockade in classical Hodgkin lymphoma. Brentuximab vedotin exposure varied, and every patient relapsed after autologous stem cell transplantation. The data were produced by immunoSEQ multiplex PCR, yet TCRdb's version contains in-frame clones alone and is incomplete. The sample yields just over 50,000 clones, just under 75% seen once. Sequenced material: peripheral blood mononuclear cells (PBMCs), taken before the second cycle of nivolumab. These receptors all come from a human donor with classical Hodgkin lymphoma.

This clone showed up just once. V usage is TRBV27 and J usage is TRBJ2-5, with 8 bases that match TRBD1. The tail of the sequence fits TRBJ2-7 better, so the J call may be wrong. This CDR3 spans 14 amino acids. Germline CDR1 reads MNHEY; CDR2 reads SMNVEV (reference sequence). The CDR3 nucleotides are TGTGCCAGCAGCCTTACACAGGGGGACTACGAGCAGTACTTC. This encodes CASSLTQGDYEQYF.

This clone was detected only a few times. The CDR3 loop is CASSVWDRGYNEQFF. DNA of the CDR3: TGTGCCAGCAGCGTTTGGGACAGGGGTTACAATGAGCAGTTCTTC. The chain is built from TRBV14 and TRBJ2-1; TRBD1 agrees at 10 bases. CDR3 length: 15 residues. The J segment lost 4 bases and the V segment lost 5 bases, leaving 5 bases of the junction unmatched. The V gene's germline CDR1 is SGHDN and CDR2 FVKESK.

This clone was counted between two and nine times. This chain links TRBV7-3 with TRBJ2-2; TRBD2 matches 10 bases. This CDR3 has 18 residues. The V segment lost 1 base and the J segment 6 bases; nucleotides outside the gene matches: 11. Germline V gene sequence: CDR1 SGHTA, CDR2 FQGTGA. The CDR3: CASSLKSSGRGFPGELFF. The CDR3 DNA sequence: TGTGCCAGCAGCTTAAAATCTAGCGGGAGAGGGTTCCCCGGGGAGCTGTTTTTT.

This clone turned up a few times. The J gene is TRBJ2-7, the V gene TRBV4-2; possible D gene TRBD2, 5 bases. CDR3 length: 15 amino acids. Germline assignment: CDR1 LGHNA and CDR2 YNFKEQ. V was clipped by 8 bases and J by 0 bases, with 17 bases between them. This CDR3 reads CASLRDIGGSYEQYF. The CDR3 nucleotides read TGTGCCAGCCTTCGGGATATTGGCGGCTCCTACGAGCAGTACTTC.

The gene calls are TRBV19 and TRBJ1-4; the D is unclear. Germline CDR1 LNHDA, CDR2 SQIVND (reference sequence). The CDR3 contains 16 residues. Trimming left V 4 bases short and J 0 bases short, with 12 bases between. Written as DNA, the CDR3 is TGTGCCAGTAGTAGGGAGAGCCGGCCAACTAATGAAAAACTGTTTTTT. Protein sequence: CASSRESRPTNEKLFF. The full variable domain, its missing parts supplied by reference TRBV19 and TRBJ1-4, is DGGITQSPKYLFRKEGQNVTLSCEQNLNHDAMYWYRQDPGQGLRLIYYSQIVNDFQKGDIAEGYSVSREKKESFPLTVTSAQKNPTAFYLCASSRESRPTNEKLFFGSGTQLSVL.

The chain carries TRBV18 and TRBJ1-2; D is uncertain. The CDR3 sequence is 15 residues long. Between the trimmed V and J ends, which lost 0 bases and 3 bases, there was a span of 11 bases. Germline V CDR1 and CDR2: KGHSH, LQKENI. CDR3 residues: CASSPPMTSDYGYTF. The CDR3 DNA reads TGTGCCAGCTCACCACCCATGACCAGTGACTATGGCTACACCTTC.

CDR3 amino acids: CASGVGADAEAFF. For the CDR3, the DNA is TGTGCTAGTGGTGTCGGCGCGGACGCTGAAGCTTTCTTT. The chain employs TRBV12-5 and TRBJ1-1; unclear D gene. CDR3 length: 13 amino acids. V was trimmed by 5 bases and J by 6 bases, leaving 13 bases between them. CDR1 and CDR2 (germline): LGHNT, FRNRAP.

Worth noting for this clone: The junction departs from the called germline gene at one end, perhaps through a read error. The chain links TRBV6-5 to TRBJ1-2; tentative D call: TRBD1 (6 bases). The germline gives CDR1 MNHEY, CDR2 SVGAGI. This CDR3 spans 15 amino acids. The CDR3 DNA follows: TGTGCCAGCAGAGGCGGTGGGTGGGGGCTCTATGGCCACACCTTC. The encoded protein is CASRGGGWGLYGHTF.

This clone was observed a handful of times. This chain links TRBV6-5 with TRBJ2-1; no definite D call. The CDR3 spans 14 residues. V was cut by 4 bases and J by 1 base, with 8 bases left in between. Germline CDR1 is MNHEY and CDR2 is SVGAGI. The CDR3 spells CASSLQSSYNEQFF. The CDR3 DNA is TGTGCCAGCAGTTTACAGAGTTCCTACAATGAGCAGTTCTTC.

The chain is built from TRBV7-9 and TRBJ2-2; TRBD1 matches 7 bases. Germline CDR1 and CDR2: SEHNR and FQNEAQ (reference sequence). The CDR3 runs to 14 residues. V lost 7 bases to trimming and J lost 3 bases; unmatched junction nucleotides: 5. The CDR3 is CASTAQGDTGELFF. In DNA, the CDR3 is TGTGCCAGCACCGCGCAGGGGGACACCGGGGAGCTGTTTTTT.

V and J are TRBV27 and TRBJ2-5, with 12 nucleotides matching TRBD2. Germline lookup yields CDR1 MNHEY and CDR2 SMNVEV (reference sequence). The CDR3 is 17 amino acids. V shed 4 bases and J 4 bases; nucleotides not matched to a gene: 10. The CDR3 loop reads CASSSRTTSGSGETQYF. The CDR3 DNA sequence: TGTGCCAGCAGTTCAAGAACGACTAGCGGGAGCGGAGAGACCCAGTACTTC.

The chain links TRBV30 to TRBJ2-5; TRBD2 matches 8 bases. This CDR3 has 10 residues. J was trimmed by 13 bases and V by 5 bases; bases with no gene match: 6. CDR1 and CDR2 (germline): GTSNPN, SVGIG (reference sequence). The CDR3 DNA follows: TGTGCCTGGGCCGGGACTAGAGTGTACTTC. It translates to CAWAGTRVYF.

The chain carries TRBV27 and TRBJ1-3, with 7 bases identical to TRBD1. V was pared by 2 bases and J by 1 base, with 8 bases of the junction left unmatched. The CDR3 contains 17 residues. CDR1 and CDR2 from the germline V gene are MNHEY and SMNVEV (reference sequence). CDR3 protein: CASSLVGTVLSGNTIYF. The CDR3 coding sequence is TGTGCCAGCAGTTTAGTCGGGACAGTCCTATCTGGAAACACCATATATTTT.

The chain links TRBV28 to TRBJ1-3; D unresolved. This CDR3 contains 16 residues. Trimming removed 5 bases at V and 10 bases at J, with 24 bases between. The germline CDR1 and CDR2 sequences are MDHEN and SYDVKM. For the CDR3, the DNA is TGTGCCAGCAGTACCCAAAACCCGGGCCGGCGTGGGACCATATATTTT. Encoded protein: CASSTQNPGRRGTIYF.

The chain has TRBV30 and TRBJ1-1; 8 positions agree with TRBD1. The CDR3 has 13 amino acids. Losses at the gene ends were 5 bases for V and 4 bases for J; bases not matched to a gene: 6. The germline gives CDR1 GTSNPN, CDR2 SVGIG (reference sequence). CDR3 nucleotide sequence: TGTGCCTGGGGCTACAGGGGGGGCACTGAAGCTTTCTTT. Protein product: CAWGYRGGTEAFF.

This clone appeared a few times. CDR3 amino acids: CASSQALGPGEKLFF. The CDR3 DNA is TGTGCCAGCAGCCAAGCCCTGGGCCCCGGGGAGAAACTGTTTTTT. The chain combines TRBV14 with TRBJ1-4; no definite D call. The germline gives CDR1 SGHDN, CDR2 FVKESK. V was clipped by 1 base and J by 11 bases, with 17 bases between them. The CDR3 extends over 15 amino acids.

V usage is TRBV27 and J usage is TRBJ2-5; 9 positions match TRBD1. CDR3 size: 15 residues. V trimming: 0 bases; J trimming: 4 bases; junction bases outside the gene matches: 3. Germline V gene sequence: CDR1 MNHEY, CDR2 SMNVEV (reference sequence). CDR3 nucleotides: TGTGCCAGCAGTTTATCCGCGACAGGGGGAGAGACCCAGTACTTC. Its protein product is CASSLSATGGETQYF.

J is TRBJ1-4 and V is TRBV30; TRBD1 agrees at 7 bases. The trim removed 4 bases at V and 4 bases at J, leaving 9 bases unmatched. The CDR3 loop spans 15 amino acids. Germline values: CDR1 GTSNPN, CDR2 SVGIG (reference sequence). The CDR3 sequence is CAWNLEGARNEKLFF. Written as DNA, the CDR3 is TGTGCCTGGAACCTTGAGGGGGCGCGTAATGAAAAACTGTTTTTT.

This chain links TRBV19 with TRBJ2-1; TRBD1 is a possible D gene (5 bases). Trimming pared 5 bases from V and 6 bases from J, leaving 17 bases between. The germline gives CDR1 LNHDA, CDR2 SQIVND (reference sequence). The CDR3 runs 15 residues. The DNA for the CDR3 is TGTGCCAGTAGTGAATGGCAGGGCCTACTCAATGAGCAGTTCTTC. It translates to CASSEWQGLLNEQFF.

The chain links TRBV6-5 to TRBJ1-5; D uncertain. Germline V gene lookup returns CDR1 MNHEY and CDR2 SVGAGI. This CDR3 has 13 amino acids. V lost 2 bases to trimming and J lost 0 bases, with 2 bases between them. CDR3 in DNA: TGTGCCAGCAGTTACAATAGCAATCAGCCCCAGCATTTT. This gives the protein CASSYNSNQPQHF.